The following is a TCR beta chain sequence with its context. Its specificity is unknown. CDR1 SGHNT and CDR2 YENEEA come from the germline V gene. The ends were cut back, 5 bases at V and 3 bases at J, with 5 bases in the middle. CDR3 length: 11 residues. Using immunoSEQ multiplex PCR, the repertoire was profiled, and TCRdb retains in-frame clones only, with some absent. The sample has about 20,000 clones; approximately 84% are singletons. These data come from a study of lymphopenia after photon versus proton radiotherapy. General study points: Oligoclonal CD8+ Temra expansion after nadir drove photon patients' diversity drop. Authors raise, but do not show, better survival with proton therapy. Proton therapy kept repertoires fairly stable, unlike photons, which gained effector/memory cells.

The chain links TRBV11-3 to TRBJ2-7; D is unresolved. The sample was peripheral blood, taken from a patient treated with photon-based radiotherapy. This clonotype was sampled from a woman aged 45-59 years with pancreatic cancer. CDR3 nucleotide sequence: TGTGCCAGCAGCGCGAACTACGAGCAGTACTTC. It yields the protein CASSANYEQYF. The whole variable domain, filled in from reference TRBV11-3 and TRBJ2-7, reads EAGVVQSPRYKIIEKKQPVAFWCNPISGHNTLYWYLQNLGQGPELLIRYENEEAVDDSQLPKDRFSAERLKGVDSTLKIQPAELGDSAVYLCASSANYEQYFGPGTRLTVT.